The 19 T cell receptor beta chains presented below share a single source sample, sequenced in a study of blood T cell repertoires in COVID-19. Clones were sequenced by immunoSEQ multiplex PCR, and TCRdb holds only the in-frame ones, with some missing. The sample holds roughly 240,000 clones, 86% seen once. Material: PBMCs or T cells enriched from blood (not recorded which). These receptors originate from a woman in her forties or fifties who had recovered from COVID-19.

The chain recombines TRBV20-1 with TRBJ1-2; D not certain. The CDR3 length is 11 residues. Trimming shortened V by 5 bases and J by 4 bases, and 8 bases separated the two germline ends. Per the germline V gene, CDR1 is DFQATT and CDR2 is SNEGSKA (reference sequence). The CDR3 reads CSAGYSYGYTF. The DNA of the CDR3 is TGCAGTGCTGGTTACAGCTATGGCTACACCTTC.

The CDR3 DNA is TGTGCCACCAGCGGCCAGGCGGAGACCCAGTACTTC. It translates to CATSGQAETQYF. The rearrangement joins TRBV15 to TRBJ2-5; the D is unclear. This CDR3 comprises 12 residues. Trimming took 5 bases from V and 5 from J, leaving 9 bases between them. Germline CDR1 LNHNV, CDR2 YYDKDF (reference sequence).

The genes are TRBV7-8 and TRBJ1-1; tentative D call: TRBD1 (6 bases). Germline CDR1 SGHVS, CDR2 FQNEAQ. Trimming took off 1 base at V and 0 bases at J, with 15 bases between the two ends. This CDR3 contains 17 residues. Here the CDR3 reads CASSLVGRDTLNTEAFF. The CDR3 DNA reads as TGTGCCAGCAGCTTAGTAGGACGGGACACCTTGAACACTGAAGCTTTCTTT. The full variable domain, its missing parts supplied by reference TRBV7-8 and TRBJ1-1, is GAGVSQSPRYKVAKRGQDVALRCDPISGHVSLFWYQQALGQGPEFLTYFQNEAQLDKSGLPSDRFFAERPEGSVSTLKIQRTQQEDSAVYLCASSLVGRDTLNTEAFFGQGTRLTVV.

This chain joins TRBV28 and TRBJ2-7; TRBD1 might be the D (5 bases). The ends were cut back, 3 bases at V and 5 bases at J, with 17 bases in the middle. The CDR3 extends over 15 amino acids. Germline V CDR1 and CDR2: MDHEN, SYDVKM. The CDR3 loop reads CASSFRQYPIHEQYF. The CDR3 DNA reads as TGTGCCAGCAGTTTTCGACAGTACCCCATCCACGAGCAGTACTTC.

The chain is built from TRBV20-1 and TRBJ1-5, with D perhaps matching TRBD1 (6 bases). Germline V CDR1 and CDR2: DFQATT, SNEGSKA (reference sequence). Trimming removed 3 bases from V and 2 bases from J, with 11 bases in between. The CDR3 has 14 residues. The DNA for the CDR3 is TGCAGTGCTAGTAAGGGGGGGGGCAATCAGCCCCAGCATTTT. This translates into CSASKGGGNQPQHF.

The chain is built from TRBV4-3 and TRBJ1-2; tentative D call: TRBD1 (5 bases). Trimming took 0 bases from V and 8 from J, leaving 10 bases between them. Per germline, CDR1 LGHNA and CDR2 YSLEER. The CDR3 runs to 13 residues. The CDR3, as DNA: TGCGCCAGCAGCCAAGATCCCAGGGAAGGCTACACCTTC. This sequence encodes CASSQDPREGYTF.

The chain joins TRBV24-1 to TRBJ2-1; 14 nucleotides align to TRBD2. This CDR3 spans 18 amino acids. Germline V CDR1 and CDR2: KGHDR, SFDVKD. V shed 3 bases, J shed 7 bases, and the junction held 10 bases outside the gene matches. The CDR3 DNA reads TGTGCCACCAGTGATCGCGGACCGACTAGCGGGAGGGGGAATGAGCAGTTCTTC. It is translated as CATSDRGPTSGRGNEQFF.

V is TRBV4-2 and J is TRBJ1-2, with D perhaps TRBD1 (5 bases). V was shortened by 1 base and J by 7 bases, with 13 bases between the two germline ends. Germline V CDR1 and CDR2: LGHNA, YNFKEQ. The CDR3 loop spans 14 amino acids. CDR3 in DNA: TGTGCCAGCAGCCAAGTCCGCAGGGAGGGTGGCTACACCTTC. Translation gives CASSQVRREGGYTF.

This chain uses TRBV27 with TRBJ1-3; possibly TRBD1 for D (5 bases). CDR3 length: 15 residues. The V end lost 2 bases, the J end lost 0 bases, and 8 bases lay between the germline ends. Germline CDR1 and CDR2: MNHEY and SMNVEV (reference sequence). This chain's CDR3 is CASSLGANSGNTIYF. The DNA of the CDR3 is TGTGCCAGCAGTTTAGGGGCGAACTCTGGAAACACCATATATTTT.

The V call is TRBV14, the J call TRBJ2-6; D gene ambiguous. Trimming removed 4 bases from V and 0 bases from J, with 7 bases in between. The CDR3 has 15 amino acids. Germline CDR1 SGHDN, CDR2 FVKESK. This CDR3 reads CASSPIISGANVLTF. The CDR3 DNA reads TGTGCCAGCAGCCCTATTATCTCTGGGGCCAACGTCCTGACTTTC.

J is TRBJ2-7 and V is TRBV6-5, with TRBD1 matching 10 bases. Germline assignment: CDR1 MNHEY and CDR2 SVGAGI. This CDR3 has 16 residues. Unmatched junction bases numbered 4, after V lost 0 bases and J lost 2 bases. The DNA for the CDR3 is TGTGCCAGCAGTTACTCGAGGACAGGGGGTCCCTACGAGCAGTACTTC. This translates into CASSYSRTGGPYEQYF.

The chain recombines TRBV18 with TRBJ1-2; perhaps TRBD1 as D (5 bases). V dropped 2 bases and J dropped 8 bases, with 12 bases sitting between them. The CDR3 consists of 13 residues. Germline V CDR1 and CDR2: KGHSH, LQKENI. The CDR3 spells CASSPRNSGGYTF. CDR3 sequence (DNA): TGTGCCAGCTCACCAAGGAATTCAGGGGGCTACACCTTC.

CDR3 protein: CASRGTGGNSPLHF. The DNA for the CDR3 is TGTGCCAGCAGGGGGACAGGGGGGAATTCACCCCTCCACTTT. The chain carries TRBV25-1 and TRBJ1-6, with 11 bases matching TRBD1. The junction had 2 bases not matched to a gene; V was cut back by 6 bases and J by 7 bases. The CDR3 has 14 residues. Germline V gene sequence: CDR1 MGHDK, CDR2 SYGVNS.

This clone came up once. The chain has TRBV6-5 and TRBJ1-2; 11 nucleotides align to TRBD1. Germline V lookup: CDR1 MNHEY, CDR2 SVGAGI. J gave up 2 bases and V 6 bases, and 2 bases lay outside the gene matches. The CDR3 has 14 amino acids. The CDR3 sequence: CASRGQGGNYGYTF. CDR3 nucleotide sequence: TGTGCCAGCAGGGGACAGGGGGGGAACTATGGCTACACCTTC.

The genes are TRBV29-1 and TRBJ2-7; 9 bases agree with TRBD1. Germline-derived CDR1 and CDR2 are SQVTM and ANQGSEA. CDR3 size: 12 residues. The ends lost 7 bases at V and 10 bases at J; junction bases unmatched: 11. CDR3 in amino acids: CSAYNDRGSQYF. The CDR3 DNA reads TGCAGCGCATATAACGACAGGGGGAGTCAGTACTTC.

The chain employs TRBV28 and TRBJ1-6; D possibly corresponds to TRBD1 (6 bases). The germline gives CDR1 MDHEN, CDR2 SYDVKM. The CDR3 length is 17 residues. Trimming removed 4 bases from V and 0 bases from J, with 13 bases in between. The CDR3 DNA sequence: TGTGCCAGCAGTTCGTGGGGGCTAAGCTCCTATAATTCACCCCTCCACTTT. Protein product: CASSSWGLSSYNSPLHF. The full variable domain, rest sourced from reference TRBV28 and TRBJ1-6, is DVKVTQSSRYLVKRTGEKVFLECVQDMDHENMFWYRQDPGLGLRLIYFSYDVKMKEKGDIPEGYSVSREKKERFSLILESASTNQTSMYLCASSSWGLSSYNSPLHFGNGTRLTVT.

This sequence joins TRBV13 and TRBJ1-3, with 9 bases fitting TRBD1. Germline V CDR1 and CDR2: PRHDT, FYEKMQ (reference sequence). The CDR3 is made up of 15 amino acids. V shed 4 bases and J 4 bases; nucleotides not matched to a gene: 5. CDR3 loop: CASSSQDRGGNTIYF. CDR3 nucleotide sequence: TGTGCCAGCAGCTCCCAGGACAGGGGAGGAAACACCATATATTTT. Looking up the rest from reference TRBV13 and TRBJ1-3 gives the full variable domain: AAGVIQSPRHLIKEKRETATLKCYPIPRHDTVYWYQQGPGQDPQFLISFYEKMQSDKGSIPDRFSAQQFSDYHSELNMSSLELGDSALYFCASSSQDRGGNTIYFGEGSWLTVV.

This clone was picked up a small number of times. The genes are TRBV11-3 and TRBJ1-1; no clear D gene. The CDR3 is 13 residues long. In germline, CDR1 is SGHNT, CDR2 YENEEA. Deletions cut 8 bases from V and 4 bases from J, with 14 bases between. CDR3: CASGGPQATEAFF. CDR3 bases: TGTGCCAGCGGCGGCCCCCAAGCCACTGAAGCTTTCTTT.

This rearrangement joins TRBV6-1 to TRBJ1-4; 9 nucleotides align to TRBD1. This CDR3 region has 14 residues. CDR1 is MNHNS and CDR2 is SASEGT in the germline V gene. With 2 bases clipped from V and 9 bases from J, the junction kept 4 bases outside the gene matches. The CDR3 bases are TGTGCCAGCAGTGAACCGGGACAGGGCAAAAAACTGTTTTTT. Translating gives CASSEPGQGKKLFF.